This T cell receptor (beta chain) was identified during a study of cytomegalovirus exposure and HLA in healthy donors. Whole-study findings and limits: Several of the most significant clusters appeared, in a later analysis, to be linked to common viral pathogens.

A note on this clone: Its specificity is unknown.

This CDR3 is built from 14 residues. Germline assignment: CDR1 PRHDT and CDR2 FYEKMQ (reference sequence). Deletions cut 6 bases from V and 4 bases from J, with 16 bases between. The study ran its PCR with 60 Vbeta and 13 Jbeta primers. Using immunoSEQ multiplex PCR, the repertoire was profiled, and TCRdb retains in-frame clones only, with some absent. The sample carries about 65,000 clones, roughly 75% recorded once. Sequenced input: PBMCs. The sequence derives from a woman younger than 45 in good health and CMV-seronegative. V gene TRBV13 combines with J gene TRBJ2-7; D perhaps matches TRBD2 (5 bases). CDR3 protein: CASSSSGRAYEQYF. CDR3 in DNA: TGTGCCAGCAGTTCCAGCGGAAGGGCTTACGAGCAGTACTTC.